A selection of T cell receptor beta chains follows, all from one sample in a study of blood T cell repertoires in COVID-19. Libraries were prepared by immunoSEQ multiplex PCR; TCRdb keeps only in-frame clonotypes and omits some of them. The sample holds over 250,000 clones, around nine tenths seen once. The sample taken for sequencing was peripheral blood. Receptor source: a man between 45 and 60 years old with acute or convalescent COVID-19. The CDR3 runs from the conserved cysteine through the conserved F or W. A D gene is named only where the DNA matches it firmly. Size is stated for part of the rows, as once, few or many counts, or as a class when the clone is expanded.

v_gene	j_gene	abundance	d_gene	CDR3aa	CDR3nt
TRBV3-1/TRBV3-2	TRBJ1-4	-	TRBD1	CAVGQVNEKLFF	TGTGCCGTCGGACAGGTTAATGAAAAACTGTTTTTT
TRBV9	TRBJ1-3	-	TRBD1	CASSAGTGEGSTGNTIYF	TGTGCCAGCAGCGCCGGGACAGGGGAAGGGTCTACTGGAAACACCATATATTTT
TRBV3-1/TRBV3-2	TRBJ2-1	-	-	CASSQQGGVYNEQFF	TGTGCCAGCAGCCAACAGGGTGGGGTCTACAATGAGCAGTTCTTC
TRBV27	TRBJ1-1	-	-	CASSFRQANAEAFF	TGTGCCAGCAGTTTCAGACAGGCAAACGCTGAAGCTTTCTTT
TRBV18	TRBJ1-2	-	TRBD1	CASSPDRGFYGYTF	TGTGCCAGCTCCCCGGACAGGGGTTTCTATGGCTACACCTTC
TRBV19	TRBJ1-2	-	-	CASSGLNYGYTF	TGTGCCAGTTCGGGTCTAAACTATGGCTACACCTTC
TRBV19	TRBJ2-3	-	-	CASSIGEAKTADTQYF	TGTGCCAGTAGTATAGGAGAGGCCAAAACCGCAGATACGCAGTATTTT
TRBV7-3	TRBJ2-2	-	TRBD2	CASSPGIAGGRMRELFF	TGTGCCAGCAGCCCCGGGATAGCGGGGGGGCGGATGAGGGAGCTGTTTTTT
TRBV6-2/TRBV6-3	TRBJ2-2	-	-	CASSHRTDWGPGELFF	TGTGCCAGCAGTCACCGGACGGATTGGGGGCCCGGGGAGCTGTTTTTT
TRBV2	TRBJ1-4	-	-	CASSATGRANEKLFF	TGTGCCAGCAGTGCCACCGGGCGGGCTAATGAAAAACTGTTTTTT
TRBV6-4	TRBJ1-6	-	-	CASSDQGGSGSPLHF	TGTGCCAGCAGTGACCAGGGAGGGTCGGGTTCACCCCTCCACTTT
TRBV3-1/TRBV3-2	TRBJ2-2	-	-	CASSQDTETANTGELFF	TGTGCCAGCAGCCAAGATACGGAGACAGCGAACACCGGGGAGCTGTTTTTT
TRBV10-2	TRBJ1-1	-	-	CASSGRGNTEAFF	TGCGCCAGCAGTGGGAGGGGGAACACTGAAGCTTTCTTT
TRBV2	TRBJ1-4	-	-	CASIGEGEKLFF	TGTGCCAGCATAGGGGAGGGTGAAAAACTGTTTTTT
TRBV9	TRBJ2-1	-	TRBD2	CASSVGSGVYNEQFF	TGTGCCAGCAGCGTTGGTAGCGGGGTATACAATGAGCAGTTCTTC
TRBV9	TRBJ2-1	-	TRBD1	CASSEGANNEQFF	TGTGCCAGCAGCGAGGGGGCCAACAATGAGCAGTTCTTC
TRBV5-1	TRBJ1-1	-	TRBD1	CASTSGGQGAEAFF	TGCGCCAGCACCTCAGGGGGGCAGGGCGCTGAAGCTTTCTTT
TRBV6-5	TRBJ2-5	-	-	CASSSRRGETQYF	TGTGCCAGCAGTTCGAGGCGGGGAGAGACCCAGTACTTC
TRBV5-1	TRBJ1-1	once	TRBD1	CASSPGGGWAEAFF	TGCGCCAGCAGCCCAGGGGGTGGTTGGGCTGAAGCTTTCTTT
TRBV7-2	TRBJ2-1	-	-	CASSLTPVTLNNEQFF	TGTGCCAGCAGCTTAACCCCCGTGACTCTGAACAATGAGCAGTTCTTC
TRBV5-1	TRBJ2-2	-	-	CASSEGYTGELFF	TGCGCCAGCAGTGAGGGCTACACCGGGGAGCTGTTTTTT
TRBV7-3	TRBJ2-1	-	TRBD1	CASSLNAGGRTNEQFF	TGTGCCAGCAGCTTAAACGCAGGGGGACGAACCAATGAGCAGTTCTTC